The 6 T cell receptor beta chains below all came from one sample that was sequenced in a study of T cells in Graves' hyperthyroidism and ophthalmopathy. RNA transcripts served as the template for amplifying TCR beta CDR3 regions. A set of HTBI primers served as the primers for a first-round RT-PCR of the TCR CDR3. TCRdb re-called the multiplex PCR reads with MiXCR, one entry per CDR3 protein. The repertoire holds hundreds of thousands of distinct CDR3 sequences, roughly 40% seen once, with 8% to 9% in the top ten. The sequencing input was blood. The receptor source for this set is a man between 18 and 35 years old with Graves' hyperthyroidism.

This clonotype was counted many times. J is TRBJ2-7 and V is TRBV15; maybe TRBD2 (6 bases). CDR1 is LNHNV, CDR2 YYDKDF, per germline (reference sequence). The CDR3 totals 15 residues. V was trimmed by 5 bases and J by 2 bases, leaving 16 bases between them. The CDR3 DNA is TGTGCCACCAGCTCATGGACGGGGGATACCTACGAGCAGTACTTC. Amino acid sequence: CATSSWTGDTYEQYF.

The chain links TRBV20-1 to TRBJ2-7; D is unresolved. This CDR3 has 14 residues. Germline V lookup: CDR1 DFQATT, CDR2 SNEGSKA (reference sequence). Between the trimmed V and J ends, which lost 3 bases and 2 bases, there was a span of 14 bases. This CDR3 is CSASDWSSTYEQYF. The CDR3 DNA is TGCAGTGCTAGCGATTGGTCCTCGACCTACGAGCAGTACTTC.

The rearrangement uses TRBV5-6 and TRBJ2-5; TRBD2 aligns across 8 bases. In germline, CDR1 is SGHDT, CDR2 YYEEEE. The CDR3 runs to 15 residues. The V segment lost 1 base and the J segment 2 bases; nucleotides outside the gene matches: 4. In DNA, the CDR3 is TGTGCCAGCAGCTTGCCGTCTAGCGGGCAAGAGACCCAGTACTTC. Its protein product is CASSLPSSGQETQYF.

This clonotype was seen ten or more times. The rearrangement joins TRBV6-5 to TRBJ2-7; 7 bases line up with TRBD1. V was clipped by 6 bases and J by 2 bases; unmatched bases: 7. This CDR3 contains 14 residues. Germline lookup yields CDR1 MNHEY and CDR2 SVGAGI. CDR3 in DNA: TGTGCCAGCAGCTCCGGGACAGAGCCCTACGAGCAGTACTTC. Protein: CASSSGTEPYEQYF.

This clonotype was detected many times. This rearrangement joins TRBV19 to TRBJ2-7; D is possibly TRBD2 (6 bases). The CDR3 has 14 amino acids. Germline V gene data show CDR1 as LNHDA and CDR2 as SQIVND (reference sequence). Trimming left V 3 bases short and J 5 bases short, with 14 bases between. The chain's CDR3 is CASSMDYEVHEQYF. CDR3 DNA sequence: TGTGCCAGTAGTATGGACTACGAAGTTCACGAGCAGTACTTC.

This clonotype came up many times. The CDR3 protein is CASSSGQGLDEQYF. The DNA of the CDR3 is TGCGCCAGCAGCTCCGGACAGGGGCTAGACGAGCAGTACTTC. The chain links TRBV5-1 to TRBJ2-7, with TRBD1 matching 9 bases. In germline, CDR1 is SGHRS, CDR2 YFSETQ. The CDR3 is 14 amino acids. V lost 3 bases, J lost 5 bases, and 6 bases stayed unmatched.